The rows below give T cell receptor beta chains drawn from one sample of a study of human T cells and chemical hapten exposure. TCRdb called the RACE reads again in MiXCR, with one record for every CDR3 protein. The sample has 95,000 to 150,000 distinct CDR3 sequences, 10% to 12% seen once. The sample here was whole blood, taken in connection with sensitization to the hapten diphenylcyclopropenone (DPC). These receptors came from a woman between 50 and 59 years old with alopecia areata. Some clones in this sample may be carry-over from other donors' samples. Both conserved end residues are part of each CDR3. A D gene is named only where the DNA matches it firmly. Not all rows give a size; the values are once, few, many and, for expanded clones, a class.

NA,13,TRBJ1-4,NA,TRBV7-6,CASTEIANEKLFF
NA,16,TRBJ1-4,TRBD1,TRBV12-3/TRBV12-4,CASSLGQGWTNEKLFF
NA,14,TRBJ2-5,NA,TRBV13,CASSLRWRQETHYF
NA,13,TRBJ2-3,NA,TRBV6-2/TRBV6-3,CASLSLETDTQYF
few,15,TRBJ2-3,TRBD2,TRBV12-5,CASGNSGGVTDTQYF
NA,16,TRBJ2-2,TRBD1,TRBV7-9,CASSPSQGAGTGELFF
NA,17,TRBJ2-3,TRBD2,TRBV13,CASSLPSAGGRLDTQYF
many,13,TRBJ2-3,TRBD2,TRBV6-1,CASSPAGGDTQYF
few,15,TRBJ2-7,TRBD2,TRBV6-6,CASSDPGTIGYEQYF
NA,17,TRBJ2-1,TRBD2,TRBV10-3,CAISEGRLAGSRYEQFF
NA,11,TRBJ2-3,NA,TRBV12-3/TRBV12-4,CASRGGDTQYF
few,14,TRBJ2-3,TRBD2,TRBV2,CASRGGLAKDTQYF
NA,11,TRBJ1-1,NA,TRBV6-2/TRBV6-3,CASSQLGEAFF
many,14,TRBJ1-2,TRBD1,TRBV7-2,CASNTKGDSYGYTF
NA,17,TRBJ2-3,TRBD2,TRBV5-1,CASSLEPGRAGTDTQYF
few,14,TRBJ1-1,TRBD1,TRBV6-1,CASRSGTGEAKAFF
few,16,TRBJ2-4,NA,TRBV21-1,CASSPEKTLAKNIQYF
many,15,TRBJ2-7,TRBD1,TRBV13,CASSLGRGSSYEQYF
few,16,TRBJ1-2,TRBD1,TRBV4-2,CASSPREGQGDGGYTF
few,15,TRBJ1-5,NA,TRBV7-2,CASSLEGGRGQPQHF
NA,17,TRBJ2-1,TRBD2,TRBV3-1,CASSQDLVGRAENKQFF
NA,16,TRBJ1-4,TRBD1,TRBV4-3,CASSPTPGGTNEKLFF
few,16,TRBJ2-3,NA,TRBV6-2/TRBV6-3,CASSGYLAAGTDTQYF
many,16,TRBJ2-3,NA,TRBV9,CASSATHLTSTDTQYF
few,13,TRBJ2-3,NA,TRBV4-3,CASSQDLTDTQYF
few,13,TRBJ1-4,NA,TRBV7-2,CASSPRQEGKLFF
NA,13,TRBJ1-4,NA,TRBV15,CATDPGTNEKLFF
many,13,TRBJ1-5,NA,TRBV7-2,CASSSSPWGPQHF
many,15,TRBJ1-5,NA,TRBV24-1,CATSEGDNSNQPQHF
NA,17,TRBJ2-6,NA,TRBV14,CASSPDRPSSGANVLTF
few,15,TRBJ1-5,NA,TRBV30,CAWSEIGFSNQPQHF
few,15,TRBJ2-1,TRBD2,TRBV6-2/TRBV6-3,CASSYWAGGRNEQFF
NA,17,TRBJ2-2,TRBD1,TRBV6-4,CASSRSGTGANTGELFF
NA,16,TRBJ2-7,TRBD1,TRBV20-1,CSAPGQVLHRRHEQYF
NA,14,TRBJ2-4,NA,TRBV4-3,CASSQGLTKNIQYF
NA,13,TRBJ2-7,NA,TRBV20-1,CSARAKFTYEQYF
NA,14,TRBJ1-6,NA,TRBV11-2,CASSSPGQSSPLHF
few,16,TRBJ1-4,NA,TRBV7-6,CASSQQGGGTNEKLFF
few,12,TRBJ2-7,NA,TRBV30,CAWSATTHEQYF
many,12,TRBJ2-3,NA,TRBV20-1,CSAGTQTDTQYF
few,14,TRBJ2-3,NA,TRBV20-1,CSATRGGSTDTQYF
few,15,TRBJ2-3,TRBD2,TRBV5-6,CASSTLAGGIDTQYF
few,14,TRBJ2-3,TRBD2,TRBV29-1,CSVERGRGTDTQYF
NA,15,TRBJ2-3,TRBD2,TRBV29-1,CSADGLAGRTDTQYF
few,14,TRBJ1-4,TRBD1,TRBV20-1,CSAYLGQGGEKLFF
many,14,TRBJ2-3,NA,TRBV15,CATSRGEAGDTQYF
NA,13,TRBJ1-6,TRBD1,TRBV30,CAWKGTGASPLHF
few,14,TRBJ2-1,TRBD1,TRBV4-1,CASSRGDSTNEQFF
many,15,TRBJ2-1,NA,TRBV3-1,CASSPGTGERDEQFF
many,19,TRBJ2-6,NA,TRBV4-1,CASSQLGPPAVSGANVLTF
NA,14,TRBJ2-7,NA,TRBV11-2,CASSPEGRGSEQYF
NA,18,TRBJ2-2,TRBD2,TRBV28,CAIQFTPLAGARTGELFF
few,12,TRBJ1-3,NA,TRBV12-5,CASGDSGNTIYF
NA,15,TRBJ2-7,NA,TRBV28,CASSFRDLSSYEQYF
many,14,TRBJ1-5,TRBD1,TRBV6-2/TRBV6-3,CASSYRGQQQPQHF
few,16,TRBJ1-5,TRBD1,TRBV15,CATSRGTGESNQPQHF
many,18,TRBJ2-2,TRBD2,TRBV7-9,CASSNGTSGRYRAGELFF
few,12,TRBJ2-1,NA,TRBV6-2/TRBV6-3,CASSYSGGEQFF
few,12,TRBJ2-5,NA,TRBV20-1,CSASEGGETQYF